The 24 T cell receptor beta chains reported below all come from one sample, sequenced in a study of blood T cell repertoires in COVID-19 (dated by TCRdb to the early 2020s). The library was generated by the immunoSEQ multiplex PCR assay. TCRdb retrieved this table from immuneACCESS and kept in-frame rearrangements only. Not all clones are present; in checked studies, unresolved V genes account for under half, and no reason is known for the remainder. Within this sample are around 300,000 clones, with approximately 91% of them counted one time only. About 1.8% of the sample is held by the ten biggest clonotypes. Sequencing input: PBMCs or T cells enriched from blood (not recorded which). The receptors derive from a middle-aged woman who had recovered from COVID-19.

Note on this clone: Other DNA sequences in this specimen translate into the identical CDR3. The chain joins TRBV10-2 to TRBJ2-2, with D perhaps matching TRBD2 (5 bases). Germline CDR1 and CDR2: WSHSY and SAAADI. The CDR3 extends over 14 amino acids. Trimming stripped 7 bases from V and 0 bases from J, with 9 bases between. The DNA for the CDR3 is TGCGCCAGCAAGAGGGATACGAACACCGGGGAGCTGTTTTTT. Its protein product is CASKRDTNTGELFF.

As DNA, the CDR3 is TGTGCCAGCAGCCCGGCGGCGGGAGCGATCTACAATGAGCAGTTCTTC. Encoded protein: CASSPAAGAIYNEQFF. V gene TRBV5-4 combines with J gene TRBJ2-1, with 7 bases fitting TRBD2. The germline V gene has CDR1 SGHNT and CDR2 YYREEE (reference sequence). The CDR3 length is 16 residues. The J segment lost 3 bases and the V segment lost 4 bases, leaving 10 bases of the junction unmatched.

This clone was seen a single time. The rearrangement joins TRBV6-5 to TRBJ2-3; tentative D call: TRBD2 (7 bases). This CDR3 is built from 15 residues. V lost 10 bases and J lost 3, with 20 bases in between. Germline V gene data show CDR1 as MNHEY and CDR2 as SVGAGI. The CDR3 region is CATGTWGGGTDTQYF. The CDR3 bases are TGTGCCACCGGAACTTGGGGGGGCGGAACAGATACGCAGTATTTT.

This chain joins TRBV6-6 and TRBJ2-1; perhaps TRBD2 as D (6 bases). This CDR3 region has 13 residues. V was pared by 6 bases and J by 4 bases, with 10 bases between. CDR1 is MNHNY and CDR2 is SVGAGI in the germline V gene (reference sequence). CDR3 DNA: TGTGCCAGCAGAACGGGGGATTACAATGAGCAGTTCTTC. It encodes CASRTGDYNEQFF.

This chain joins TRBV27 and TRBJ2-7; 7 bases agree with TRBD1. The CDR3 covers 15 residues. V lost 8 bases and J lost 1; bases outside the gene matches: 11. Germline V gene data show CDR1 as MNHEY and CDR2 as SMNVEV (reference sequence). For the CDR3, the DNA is TGTGCCAGCTCTTTTACAGGGGCTGTTTCCTACGAGCAGTACTTC. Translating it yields CASSFTGAVSYEQYF.

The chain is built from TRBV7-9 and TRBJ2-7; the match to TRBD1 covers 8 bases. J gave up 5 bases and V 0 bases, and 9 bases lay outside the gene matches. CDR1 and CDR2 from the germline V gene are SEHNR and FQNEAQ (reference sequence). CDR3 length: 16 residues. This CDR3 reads CASSLAIGQGLHEQYF. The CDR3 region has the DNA TGTGCCAGCAGCTTAGCGATTGGACAGGGCCTCCACGAGCAGTACTTC.

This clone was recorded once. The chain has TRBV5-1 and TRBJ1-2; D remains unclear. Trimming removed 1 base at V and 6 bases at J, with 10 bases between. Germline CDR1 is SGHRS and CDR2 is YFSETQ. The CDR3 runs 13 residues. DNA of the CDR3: TGCGCCAGCAGCTTGCTAGTTCAAGATGGCTACACCTTC. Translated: CASSLLVQDGYTF.

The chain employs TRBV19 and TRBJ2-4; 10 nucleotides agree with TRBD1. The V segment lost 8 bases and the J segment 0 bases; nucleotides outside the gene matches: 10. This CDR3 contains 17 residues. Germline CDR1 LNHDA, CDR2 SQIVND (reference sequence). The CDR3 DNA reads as TGTGCCAGTGCCGGGACAGGGGTCCCCCTAGCCAAAAACATTCAGTACTTC. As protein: CASAGTGVPLAKNIQYF.

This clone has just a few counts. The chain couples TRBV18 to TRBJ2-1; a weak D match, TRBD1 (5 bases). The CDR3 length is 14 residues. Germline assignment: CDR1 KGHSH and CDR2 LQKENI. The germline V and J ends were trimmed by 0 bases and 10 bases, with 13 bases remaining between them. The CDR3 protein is CASSPPAYRQEQFF. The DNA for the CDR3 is TGTGCCAGCTCACCACCCGCCTATCGACAGGAGCAGTTCTTC.

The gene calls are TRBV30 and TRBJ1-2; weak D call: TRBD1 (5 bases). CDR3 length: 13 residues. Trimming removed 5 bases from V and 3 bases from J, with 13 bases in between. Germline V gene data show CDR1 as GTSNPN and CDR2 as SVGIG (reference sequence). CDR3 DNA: TGTGCCTGGGCGCGGGGGAGCGACTATGGCTACACCTTC. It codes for CAWARGSDYGYTF.

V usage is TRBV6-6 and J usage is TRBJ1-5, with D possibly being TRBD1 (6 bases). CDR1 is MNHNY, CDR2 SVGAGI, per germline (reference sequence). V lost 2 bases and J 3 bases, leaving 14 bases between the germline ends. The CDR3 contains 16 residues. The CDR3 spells CASSYAGGRNNQPQHF. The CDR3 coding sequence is TGTGCCAGCAGTTACGCGGGGGGCAGGAACAATCAGCCCCAGCATTTT.

The CDR3 is CASRLEAVGGQPQHF. Here the CDR3 DNA reads TGTGCCAGCCGCCTCGAGGCGGTCGGGGGTCAGCCCCAGCATTTT. The chain couples TRBV6-5 to TRBJ1-5, with a possible D match to TRBD1 (5 bases). The germline V gene encodes CDR1 MNHEY and CDR2 SVGAGI. CDR3 length equals 15 residues. V lost 8 bases and J lost 6, with 20 bases in between.

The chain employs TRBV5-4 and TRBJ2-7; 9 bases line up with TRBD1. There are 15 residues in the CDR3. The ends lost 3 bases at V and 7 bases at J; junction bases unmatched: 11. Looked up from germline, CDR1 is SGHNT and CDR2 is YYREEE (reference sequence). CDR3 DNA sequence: TGTGCCAGCAGCTCACCCGACAGGGGGGTTAAGGAGCAGTACTTC. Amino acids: CASSSPDRGVKEQYF.

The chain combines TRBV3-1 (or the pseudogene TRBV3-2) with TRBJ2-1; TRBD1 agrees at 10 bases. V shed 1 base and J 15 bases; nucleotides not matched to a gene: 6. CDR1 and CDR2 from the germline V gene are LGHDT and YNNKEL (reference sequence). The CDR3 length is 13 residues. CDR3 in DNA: TGTGCCAGCAGCCAAGTGGGGACAGGGGTTTTGTTCTTC. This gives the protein CASSQVGTGVLFF.

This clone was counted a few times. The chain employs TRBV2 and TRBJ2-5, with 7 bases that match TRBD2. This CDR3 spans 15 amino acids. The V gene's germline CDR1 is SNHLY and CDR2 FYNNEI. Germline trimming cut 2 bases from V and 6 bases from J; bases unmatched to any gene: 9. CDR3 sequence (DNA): TGTGCCAGCAGTGAAATGGCGGGAGTCGTGCAGACCCAGTACTTC. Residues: CASSEMAGVVQTQYF.

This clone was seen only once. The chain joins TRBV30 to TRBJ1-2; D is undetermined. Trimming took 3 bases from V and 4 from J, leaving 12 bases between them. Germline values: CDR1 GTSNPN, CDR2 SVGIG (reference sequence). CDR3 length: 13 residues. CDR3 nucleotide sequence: TGTGCCTGGAGCTCCGGGATAGGCTATGGCTACACCTTC. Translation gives CAWSSGIGYGYTF. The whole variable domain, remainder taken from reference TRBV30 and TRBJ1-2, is SQTIHQWPATLVQPVGSPLSLECTVEGTSNPNLYWYRQAAGRGLQLLFYSVGIGQISSEVPQNLSASRPQDRQFILSSKKLLLSDSGFYLCAWSSGIGYGYTFGSGTRLTVV.

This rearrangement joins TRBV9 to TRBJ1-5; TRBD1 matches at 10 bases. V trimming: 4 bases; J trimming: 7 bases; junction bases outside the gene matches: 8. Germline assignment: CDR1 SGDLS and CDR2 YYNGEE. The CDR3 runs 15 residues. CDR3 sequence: CASSSSRTGGQPQHF. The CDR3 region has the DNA TGTGCCAGCAGCTCCAGTAGGACAGGGGGGCAGCCCCAGCATTTT.

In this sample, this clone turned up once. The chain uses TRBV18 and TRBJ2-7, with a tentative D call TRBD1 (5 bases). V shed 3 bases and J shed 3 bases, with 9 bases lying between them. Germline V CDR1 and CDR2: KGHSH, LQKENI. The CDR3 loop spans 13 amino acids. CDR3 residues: CASSPTTDYEQYF. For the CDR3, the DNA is TGTGCCAGCTCACCGACGACAGACTACGAGCAGTACTTC.

In DNA, the CDR3 is TGTGCCAGCAGTGAAACAGGCAGCAATCAGCCCCAGCATTTT. It encodes CASSETGSNQPQHF. The chain recombines TRBV6-1 with TRBJ1-5, with TRBD1 as a possible D gene (5 bases). Looked up from germline, CDR1 is MNHNS and CDR2 is SASEGT. Trimming removed 2 bases from V and 1 base from J, with 6 bases in between. The CDR3 is 14 residues long.

The CDR3 reads CASTPGTGVNYGYTF. DNA for the CDR3: TGTGCCAGCACCCCAGGGACAGGGGTTAACTATGGCTACACCTTC. The rearrangement joins TRBV6-5 to TRBJ1-2; 10 positions match TRBD1. Germline CDR1 is MNHEY and CDR2 is SVGAGI. The CDR3 consists of 15 residues. Trimming cost V 7 bases and J 1 base; bases outside gene matches: 6.

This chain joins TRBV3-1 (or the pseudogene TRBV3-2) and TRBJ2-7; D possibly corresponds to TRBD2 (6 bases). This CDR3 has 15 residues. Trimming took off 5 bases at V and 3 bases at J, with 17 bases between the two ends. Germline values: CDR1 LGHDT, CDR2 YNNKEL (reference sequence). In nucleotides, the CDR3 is TGTGCCAGCAGCTACCGGGACTCTGAACACTACGAGCAGTACTTC. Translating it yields CASSYRDSEHYEQYF.

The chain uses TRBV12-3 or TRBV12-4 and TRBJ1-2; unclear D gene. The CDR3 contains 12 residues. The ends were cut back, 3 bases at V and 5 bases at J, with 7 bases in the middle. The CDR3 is CASSFAGYGYTF. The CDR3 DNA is TGTGCCAGCAGTTTTGCAGGTTATGGCTACACCTTC.

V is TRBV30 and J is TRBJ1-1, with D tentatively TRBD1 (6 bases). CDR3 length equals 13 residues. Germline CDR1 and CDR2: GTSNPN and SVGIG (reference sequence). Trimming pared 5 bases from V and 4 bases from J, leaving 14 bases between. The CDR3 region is CAWASQGLTEAFF. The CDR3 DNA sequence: TGTGCCTGGGCCTCACAGGGCCTCACTGAAGCTTTCTTT.

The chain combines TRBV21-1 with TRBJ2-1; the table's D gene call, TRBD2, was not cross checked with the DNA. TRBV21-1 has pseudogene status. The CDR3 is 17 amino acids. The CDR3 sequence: CASSKPKAGETYNEQFF. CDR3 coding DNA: TGTGCCAGCAGCAAGCCCAAAGCGGGGGAGACCTACAATGAGCAGTTCTTC.